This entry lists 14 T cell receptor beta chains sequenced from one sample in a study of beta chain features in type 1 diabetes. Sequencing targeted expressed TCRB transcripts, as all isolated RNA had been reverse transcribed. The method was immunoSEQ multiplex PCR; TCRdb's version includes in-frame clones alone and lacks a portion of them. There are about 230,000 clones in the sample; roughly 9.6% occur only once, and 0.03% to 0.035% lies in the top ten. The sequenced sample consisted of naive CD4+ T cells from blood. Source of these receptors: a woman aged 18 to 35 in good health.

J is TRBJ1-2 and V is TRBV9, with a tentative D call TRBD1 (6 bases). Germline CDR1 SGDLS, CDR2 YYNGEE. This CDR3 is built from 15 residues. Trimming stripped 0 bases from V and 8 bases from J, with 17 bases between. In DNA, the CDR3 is TGTGCCAGCAGCGTAGTAGGGGGAGGGTTAGGGGGCTACACCTTC. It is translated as CASSVVGGGLGGYTF.

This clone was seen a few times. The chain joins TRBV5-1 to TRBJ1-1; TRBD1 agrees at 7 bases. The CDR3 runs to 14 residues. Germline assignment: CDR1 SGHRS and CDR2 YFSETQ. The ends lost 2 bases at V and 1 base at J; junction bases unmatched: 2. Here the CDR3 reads CASSLGGANTEAFF. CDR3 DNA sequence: TGCGCCAGCAGCTTAGGGGGCGCGAACACTGAAGCTTTCTTT.

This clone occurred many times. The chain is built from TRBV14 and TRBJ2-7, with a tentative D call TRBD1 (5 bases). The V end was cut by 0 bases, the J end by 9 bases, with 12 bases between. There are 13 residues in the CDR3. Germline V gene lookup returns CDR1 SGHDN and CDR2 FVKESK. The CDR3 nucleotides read TGTGCCAGCAGCCAAGATGGAAGGGGAAGGCAGTACTTC. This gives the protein CASSQDGRGRQYF.

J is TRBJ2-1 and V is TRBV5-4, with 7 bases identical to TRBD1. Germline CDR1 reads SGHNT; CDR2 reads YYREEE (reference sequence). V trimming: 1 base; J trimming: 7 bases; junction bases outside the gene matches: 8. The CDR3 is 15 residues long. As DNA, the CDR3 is TGTGCCAGCAGCTTGAATACAGGGGCATTAAATGAGCAGTTCTTC. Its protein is CASSLNTGALNEQFF.

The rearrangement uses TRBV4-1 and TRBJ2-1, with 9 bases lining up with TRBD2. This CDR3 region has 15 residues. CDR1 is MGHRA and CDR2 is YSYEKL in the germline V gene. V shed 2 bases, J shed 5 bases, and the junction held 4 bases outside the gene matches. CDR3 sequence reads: CASSQLGLANNEQFF. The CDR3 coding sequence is TGCGCCAGCAGCCAACTGGGACTAGCCAACAATGAGCAGTTCTTC.

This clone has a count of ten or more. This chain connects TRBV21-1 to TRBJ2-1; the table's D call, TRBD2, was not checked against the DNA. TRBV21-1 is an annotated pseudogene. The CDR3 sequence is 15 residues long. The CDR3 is CASSKRESSYNEQFF. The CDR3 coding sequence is TGTGCCAGCAGCAAACGGGAGAGCTCCTACAATGAGCAGTTCTTC.

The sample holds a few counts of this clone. In DNA form, the CDR3 reads TGTGCCAGCAGTGAGGGACAGGGGATGGAGACCCAGTACTTC. Its protein is CASSEGQGMETQYF. The chain recombines TRBV2 with TRBJ2-5; TRBD1 matches at 10 bases. With 3 bases clipped from V and 5 bases from J, the junction kept 3 bases outside the gene matches. CDR3 length: 14 amino acids. Per the germline V gene, CDR1 is SNHLY and CDR2 is FYNNEI. Full variable domain (outside the CDR3, taken from reference TRBV2 and TRBJ2-5): EPEVTQTPSHQVTQMGQEVILRCVPISNHLYFYWYRQILGQKVEFLVSFYNNEISEKSEIFDDQFSVERPDGSNFTLKIRSTKLEDSAMYFCASSEGQGMETQYFGPGTRLLVL.

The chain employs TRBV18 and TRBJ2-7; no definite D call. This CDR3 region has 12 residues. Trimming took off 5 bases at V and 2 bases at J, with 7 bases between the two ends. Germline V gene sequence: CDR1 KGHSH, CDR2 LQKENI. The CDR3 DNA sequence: TGTGCCAGCTCAACTGTACCCTACGAGCAGTACTTC. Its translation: CASSTVPYEQYF.

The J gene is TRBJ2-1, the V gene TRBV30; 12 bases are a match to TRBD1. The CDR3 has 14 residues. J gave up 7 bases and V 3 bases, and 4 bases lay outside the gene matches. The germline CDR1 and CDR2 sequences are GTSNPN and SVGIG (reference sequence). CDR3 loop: CAWSPGQGANEQFF. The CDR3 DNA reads TGTGCCTGGAGCCCGGGACAGGGGGCTAATGAGCAGTTCTTC.

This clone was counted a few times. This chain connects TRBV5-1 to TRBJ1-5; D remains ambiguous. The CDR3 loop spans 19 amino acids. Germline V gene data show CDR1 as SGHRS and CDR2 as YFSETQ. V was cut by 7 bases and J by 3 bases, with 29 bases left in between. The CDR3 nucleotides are TGCGCCAGCGAAGAGAAGACATCCGGCGGGAATATGGACAATCAGCCCCAGCATTTT. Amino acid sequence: CASEEKTSGGNMDNQPQHF.

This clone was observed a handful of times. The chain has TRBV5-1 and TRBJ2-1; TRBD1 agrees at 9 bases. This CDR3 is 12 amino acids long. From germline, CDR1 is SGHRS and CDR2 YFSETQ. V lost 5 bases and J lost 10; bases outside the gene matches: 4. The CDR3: CASRSDRGEQFF. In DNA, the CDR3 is TGCGCCAGCAGGTCGGACAGGGGAGAGCAGTTCTTC.

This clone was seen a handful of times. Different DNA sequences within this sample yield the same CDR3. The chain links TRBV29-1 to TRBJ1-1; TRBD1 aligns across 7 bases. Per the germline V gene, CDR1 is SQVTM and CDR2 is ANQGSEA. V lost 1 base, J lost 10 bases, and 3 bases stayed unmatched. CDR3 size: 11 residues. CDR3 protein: CSVEGAGGAFF. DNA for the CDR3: TGCAGCGTTGAAGGGGCAGGGGGAGCTTTCTTT.

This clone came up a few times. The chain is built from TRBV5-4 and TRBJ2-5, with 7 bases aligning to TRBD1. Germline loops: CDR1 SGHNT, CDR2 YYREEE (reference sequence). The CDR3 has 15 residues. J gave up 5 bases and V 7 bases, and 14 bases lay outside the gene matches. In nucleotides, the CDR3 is TGTGCCAGCGCCAGGACAGGCGTGCTCGGGGAGACCCAGTACTTC. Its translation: CASARTGVLGETQYF.

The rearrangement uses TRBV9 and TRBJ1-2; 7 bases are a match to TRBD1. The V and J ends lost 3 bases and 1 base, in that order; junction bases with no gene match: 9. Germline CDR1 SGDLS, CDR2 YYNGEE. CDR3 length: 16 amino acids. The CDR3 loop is CASSGRTGWNNYGYTF. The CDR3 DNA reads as TGTGCCAGCAGCGGGCGGACAGGCTGGAATAACTATGGCTACACCTTC.